The clone carrying this T cell receptor (beta chain) appeared many times. Attachment of unique molecular identifiers was made to individual cDNA molecules. MiXCR, applied by TCRdb to the 5' RACE reads, yields one record per CDR3 protein. The data contain 76,000 or so distinct CDR3 sequences, approximately 10% of them singletons. The V gene lost 6 bases and the J gene lost 6 bases, with 16 bases spanning the gap. The CDR3 consists of 14 residues. Germline V gives CDR1 SGHKS, CDR2 YYEKEE (reference sequence). This record belongs to a study of early T cells in non-severe SARS-CoV-2 infection. Study-wide background: From unsorted whole blood, bulk RNA was sequenced, and the chains remained unpaired.

This receptor was taken from an adult who was a healthcare worker with PCR-confirmed SARS-CoV-2 infection or an uninfected control (not recorded which). This chain joins TRBV5-5 and TRBJ2-4; the D is unclear. The specimen was whole blood. The CDR3 DNA reads TGTGCCAGCACCATTAGCTTCTTGAGAAACATTCAGTACTTC. It specifies CASTISFLRNIQYF.